This T cell receptor beta chain was recorded in a study of T-cell memory formation after mild COVID-19. Study-wide results and limits: Contracting CD4+ clones sat mainly in CM and EM; CD8+ in EMRA.

MiXCR was run by TCRdb on the 5' RACE reads, yielding one entry per CDR3 protein. Here the sample spans roughly 280,000 distinct CDR3 sequences, 15% to 20% being singletons. CDR3 length: 13 residues. Deletions cut 2 bases from V and 6 bases from J, with 10 bases between. Germline values: CDR1 SGHRS, CDR2 YFSETQ. There are a few counts of this clonotype. The antigen is not known. Specimen: PBMCs or a T cell subset sorted from them (not recorded which). This clonotype originated in a young man who had mild COVID-19 (a few samples of this study predate the infection). Cell type and time point are not known. The V and J genes are TRBV5-1 and TRBJ2-3; D uncertain. CDR3 DNA sequence: TGCGCCAGCAGCTTTCCCCGTCACGATACGCAGTATTTT. Translating gives CASSFPRHDTQYF.